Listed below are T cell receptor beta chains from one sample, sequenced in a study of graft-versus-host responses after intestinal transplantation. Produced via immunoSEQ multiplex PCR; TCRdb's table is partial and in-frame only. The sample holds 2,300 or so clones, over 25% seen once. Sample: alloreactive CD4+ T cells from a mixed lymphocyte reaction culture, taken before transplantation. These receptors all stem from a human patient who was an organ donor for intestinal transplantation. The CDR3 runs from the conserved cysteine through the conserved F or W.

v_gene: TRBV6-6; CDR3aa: CATCREWSTEAFF
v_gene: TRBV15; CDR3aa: CATSRGRRENTEAFF
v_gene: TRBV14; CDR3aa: CASSRVGQKANYGYTF
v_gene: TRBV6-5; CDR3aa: CASSLTGGASRNTIYF
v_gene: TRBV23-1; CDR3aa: CASSQSRMRRMYPDRHLYNEQFF
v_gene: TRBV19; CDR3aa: CASSISDRVYQPQHF
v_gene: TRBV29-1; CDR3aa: CSVTPSGADTQYF
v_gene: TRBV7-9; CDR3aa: CASSVSLGRPEAFF
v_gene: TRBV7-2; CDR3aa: CASSRWGVFTEAFF
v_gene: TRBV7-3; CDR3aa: CASTSFWGREVYF
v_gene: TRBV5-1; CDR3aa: CASSLAERTQYF
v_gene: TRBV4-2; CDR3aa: CASSQEGQGFQPQHF
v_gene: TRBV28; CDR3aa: CASSRTGPEAFF
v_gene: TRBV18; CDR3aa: CASSPLRQGAFSEAFF
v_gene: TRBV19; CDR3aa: CASTFTGELFF
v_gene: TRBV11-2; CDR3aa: CASSVDRETQYF
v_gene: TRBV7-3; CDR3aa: CASSGSRGSYNEQFF
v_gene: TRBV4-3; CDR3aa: CASSGDSYTDTQYF
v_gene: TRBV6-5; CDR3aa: CASGRGNEQFF
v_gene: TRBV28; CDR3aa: CASSLSSGLRYEQYF
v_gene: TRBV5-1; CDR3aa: CASSFQGDGNTIYF
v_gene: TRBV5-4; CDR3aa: CASSPPGYGYTF
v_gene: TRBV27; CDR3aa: CASSPLSGYNTEAFF
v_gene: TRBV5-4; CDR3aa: CASSLSGVKNIQYF
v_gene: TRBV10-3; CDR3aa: CAISESTGGFGYTF
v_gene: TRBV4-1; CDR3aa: CASSQGSGPEKLFF
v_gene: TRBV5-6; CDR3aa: CASSPEPGGNQPQHF
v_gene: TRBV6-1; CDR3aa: CASSRGEQTQYF
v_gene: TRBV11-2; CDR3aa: CASTTNGDSSYNEQFF
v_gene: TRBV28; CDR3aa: CASTLRGRQETQYF
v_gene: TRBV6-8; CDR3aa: CASSRGDTIYF
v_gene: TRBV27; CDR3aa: CASSSQRRDTQYF
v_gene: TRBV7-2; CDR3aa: CASSLVRGSSTEAFF
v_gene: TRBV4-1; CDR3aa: CASSQGLAGGSTDTQYF
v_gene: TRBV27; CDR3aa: CASSFRNEQFF
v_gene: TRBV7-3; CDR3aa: CASSLTGTANSGANVLTF
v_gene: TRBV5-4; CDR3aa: CASSYGQGREKLFF
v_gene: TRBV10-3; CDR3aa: CAIWTGAFNQPQHF